This T cell receptor beta chain is from a study of early T cells in non-severe SARS-CoV-2 infection. Study-wide background: Sequencing of bulk RNA from unsorted whole blood was done, without chain pairing.

Study-wide results and limits: Matching with VDJdb favored anti-spike CD8 responses (missing private and CD4 specificities).

This clonotype was counted only a few times. The antigen is undetermined. Individual cDNA molecules each received unique molecular identifiers attached to them. TCRdb reprocessed the 5' RACE reads with MiXCR, giving one entry per CDR3 protein. The data show around 76,000 distinct CDR3 sequences, with about 11% seen just once and around 4.7% held by the top ten. The material sequenced was whole blood. The clonotype originates from an adult who was a healthcare worker with PCR-confirmed SARS-CoV-2 infection or an uninfected control (not recorded which).

The CDR3 DNA is TGTGCCACCAGCAGAGATTACAGGGGGACAGATACGCAGTATTTT. Protein: CATSRDYRGTDTQYF. The chain recombines TRBV15 with TRBJ2-3, with TRBD1 matching 8 bases. The CDR3 loop spans 15 amino acids. Germline CDR1 LNHNV, CDR2 YYDKDF (reference sequence). V shed 0 bases and J 3 bases; nucleotides not matched to a gene: 2. Supplemented by reference TRBV15 and TRBJ2-3, the full variable domain reads DAMVIQNPRYQVTQFGKPVTLSCSQTLNHNVMYWYQQKSSQAPKLLFHYYDKDFNNEADTPDNFQSRRPNTSFCFLDIRSPGLGDTAMYLCATSRDYRGTDTQYFGPGTRLTVL.